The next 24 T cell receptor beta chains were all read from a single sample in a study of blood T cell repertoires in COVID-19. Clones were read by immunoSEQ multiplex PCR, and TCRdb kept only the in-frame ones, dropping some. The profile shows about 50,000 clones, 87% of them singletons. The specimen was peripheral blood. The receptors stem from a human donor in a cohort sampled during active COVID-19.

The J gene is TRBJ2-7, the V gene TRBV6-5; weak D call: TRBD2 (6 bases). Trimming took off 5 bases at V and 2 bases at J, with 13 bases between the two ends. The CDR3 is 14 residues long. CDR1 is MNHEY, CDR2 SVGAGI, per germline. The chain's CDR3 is CASSQGGNTYEQYF. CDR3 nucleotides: TGTGCCAGCAGTCAGGGAGGTAACACCTACGAGCAGTACTTC.

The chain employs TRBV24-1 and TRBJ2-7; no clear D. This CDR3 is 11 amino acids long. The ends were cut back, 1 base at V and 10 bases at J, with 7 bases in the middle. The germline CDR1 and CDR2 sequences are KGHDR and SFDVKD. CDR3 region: CATSDFERQYF. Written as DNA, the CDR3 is TGTGCCACCAGTGATTTCGAGCGCCAGTACTTC.

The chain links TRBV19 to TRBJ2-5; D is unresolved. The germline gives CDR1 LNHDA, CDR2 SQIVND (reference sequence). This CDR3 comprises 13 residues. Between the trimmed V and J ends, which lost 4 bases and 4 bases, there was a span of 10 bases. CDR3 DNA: TGTGCCAGTAGTAATACTGAGCCAGAGACCCAGTACTTC. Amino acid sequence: CASSNTEPETQYF.

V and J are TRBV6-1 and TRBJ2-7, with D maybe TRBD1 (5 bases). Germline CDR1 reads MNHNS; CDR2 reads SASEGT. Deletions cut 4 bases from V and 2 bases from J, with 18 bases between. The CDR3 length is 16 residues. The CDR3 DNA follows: TGTGCCAGCAGTGGCTCGGGCCAGGGTCTCCCCTACGAGCAGTACTTC. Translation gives CASSGSGQGLPYEQYF.

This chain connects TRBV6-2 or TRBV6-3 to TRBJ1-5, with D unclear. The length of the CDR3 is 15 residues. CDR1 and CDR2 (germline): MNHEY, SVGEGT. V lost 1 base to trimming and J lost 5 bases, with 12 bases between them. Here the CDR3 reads CASSYLAGLDQPQHF. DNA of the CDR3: TGTGCCAGCAGTTACTTGGCAGGATTGGATCAGCCCCAGCATTTT.

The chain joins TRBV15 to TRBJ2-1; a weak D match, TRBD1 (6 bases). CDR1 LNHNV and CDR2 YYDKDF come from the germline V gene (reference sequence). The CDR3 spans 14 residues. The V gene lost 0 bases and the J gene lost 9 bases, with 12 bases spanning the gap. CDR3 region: CATSRDGGRSEQFF. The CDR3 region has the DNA TGTGCCACCAGCAGAGATGGGGGCCGCAGTGAGCAGTTCTTC. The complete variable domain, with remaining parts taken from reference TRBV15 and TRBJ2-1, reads DAMVIQNPRYQVTQFGKPVTLSCSQTLNHNVMYWYQQKSSQAPKLLFHYYDKDFNNEADTPDNFQSRRPNTSFCFLDIRSPGLGDTAMYLCATSRDGGRSEQFFGPGTRLTVL.

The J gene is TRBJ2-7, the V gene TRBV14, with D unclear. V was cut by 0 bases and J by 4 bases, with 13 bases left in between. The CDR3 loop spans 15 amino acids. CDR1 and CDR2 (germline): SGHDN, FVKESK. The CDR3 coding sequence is TGTGCCAGCAGCCAAGATTACAGCCCCCGATACGAGCAGTACTTC. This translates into CASSQDYSPRYEQYF.

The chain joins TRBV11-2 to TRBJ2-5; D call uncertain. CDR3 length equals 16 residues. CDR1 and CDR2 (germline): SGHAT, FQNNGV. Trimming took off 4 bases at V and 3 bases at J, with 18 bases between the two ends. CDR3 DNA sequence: TGTGCCAGCAGCTCACCCCCCATGAGTACCAAAGAGACCCAGTACTTC. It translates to CASSSPPMSTKETQYF.

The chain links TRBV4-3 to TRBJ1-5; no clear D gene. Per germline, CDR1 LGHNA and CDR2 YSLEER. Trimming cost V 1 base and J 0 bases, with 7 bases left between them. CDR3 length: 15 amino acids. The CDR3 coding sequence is TGCGCCAGCAGCCAAGGACTTGGTAGCAATCAGCCCCAGCATTTT. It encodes CASSQGLGSNQPQHF.

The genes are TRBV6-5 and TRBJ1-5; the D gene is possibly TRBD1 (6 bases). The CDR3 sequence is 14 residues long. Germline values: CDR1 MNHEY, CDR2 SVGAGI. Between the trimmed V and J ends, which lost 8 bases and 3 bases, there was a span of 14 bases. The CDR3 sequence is CASEDRDNNQPQHF. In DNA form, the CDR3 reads TGTGCCAGCGAAGACCGGGACAACAATCAGCCCCAGCATTTT.

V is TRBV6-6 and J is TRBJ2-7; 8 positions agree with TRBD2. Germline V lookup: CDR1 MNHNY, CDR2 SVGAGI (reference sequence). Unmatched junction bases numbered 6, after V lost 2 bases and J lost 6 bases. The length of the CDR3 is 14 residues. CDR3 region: CASSYDAGGREQYF. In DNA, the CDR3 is TGTGCCAGCAGTTACGACGCGGGAGGCCGCGAGCAGTACTTC.

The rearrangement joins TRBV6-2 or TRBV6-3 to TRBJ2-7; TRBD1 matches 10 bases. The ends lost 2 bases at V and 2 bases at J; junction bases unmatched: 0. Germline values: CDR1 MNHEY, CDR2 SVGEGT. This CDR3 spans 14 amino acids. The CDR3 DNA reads TGTGCCAGCAGTTACGGGACAGGGGCCTACGAGCAGTACTTC. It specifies CASSYGTGAYEQYF.

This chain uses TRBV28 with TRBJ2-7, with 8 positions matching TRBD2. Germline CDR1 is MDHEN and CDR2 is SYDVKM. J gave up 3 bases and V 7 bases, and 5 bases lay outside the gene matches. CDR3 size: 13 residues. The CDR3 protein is CASTPAGDYEQYF. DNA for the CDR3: TGTGCCAGCACCCCAGCGGGAGACTACGAGCAGTACTTC.

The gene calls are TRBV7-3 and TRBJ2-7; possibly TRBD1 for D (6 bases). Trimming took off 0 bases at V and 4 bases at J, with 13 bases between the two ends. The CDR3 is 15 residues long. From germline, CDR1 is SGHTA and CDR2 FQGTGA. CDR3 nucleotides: TGTGCCAGCAGCTTAACCCCCGGGACACTTTACGAGCAGTACTTC. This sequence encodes CASSLTPGTLYEQYF.

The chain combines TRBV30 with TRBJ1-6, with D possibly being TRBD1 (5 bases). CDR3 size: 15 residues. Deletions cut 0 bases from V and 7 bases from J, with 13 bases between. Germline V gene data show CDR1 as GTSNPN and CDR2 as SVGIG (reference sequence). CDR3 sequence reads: CAWSVPYRTNSPLHF. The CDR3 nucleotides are TGTGCCTGGAGTGTACCTTACAGGACCAATTCACCCCTCCACTTT.

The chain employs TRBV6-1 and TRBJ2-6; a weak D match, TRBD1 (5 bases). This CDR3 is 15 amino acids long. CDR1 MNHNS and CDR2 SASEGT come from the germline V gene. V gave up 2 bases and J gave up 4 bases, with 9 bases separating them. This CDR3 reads CASSEKTAGANVLTF. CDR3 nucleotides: TGTGCCAGCAGTGAAAAGACAGCCGGGGCCAACGTCCTGACTTTC.

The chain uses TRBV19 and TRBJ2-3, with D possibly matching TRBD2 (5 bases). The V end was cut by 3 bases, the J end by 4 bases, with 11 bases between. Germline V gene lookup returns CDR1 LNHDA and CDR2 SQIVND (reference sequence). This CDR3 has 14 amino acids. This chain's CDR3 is CASSIARVPDTQYF. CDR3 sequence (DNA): TGTGCCAGTAGTATTGCGAGGGTCCCAGATACGCAGTATTTT.

The CDR3 nucleotides read TGCAGTGCTACTATGAACACTGAAGCTTTCTTT. It encodes CSATMNTEAFF. This chain links TRBV20-1 with TRBJ1-1; D remains ambiguous. Germline CDR1 reads DFQATT; CDR2 reads SNEGSKA (reference sequence). The CDR3 covers 11 residues. V was shortened by 4 bases and J by 0 bases, with 3 bases between the two germline ends.

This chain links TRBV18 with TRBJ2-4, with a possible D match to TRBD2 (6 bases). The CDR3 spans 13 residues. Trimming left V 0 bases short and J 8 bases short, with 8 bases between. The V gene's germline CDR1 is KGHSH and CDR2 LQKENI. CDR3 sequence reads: CASSPPGRDIQYF. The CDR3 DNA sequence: TGTGCCAGCTCACCACCCGGGAGAGACATTCAGTACTTC.

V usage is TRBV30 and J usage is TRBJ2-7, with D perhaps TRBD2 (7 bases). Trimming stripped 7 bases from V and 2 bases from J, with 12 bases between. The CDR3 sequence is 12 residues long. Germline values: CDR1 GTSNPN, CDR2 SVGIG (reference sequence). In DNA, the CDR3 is TGTGCCTATCGGGGGGCAACCTACGAGCAGTACTTC. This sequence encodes CAYRGATYEQYF. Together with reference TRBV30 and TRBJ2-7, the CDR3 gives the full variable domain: SQTIHQWPATLVQPVGSPLSLECTVEGTSNPNLYWYRQAAGRGLQLLFYSVGIGQISSEVPQNLSASRPQDRQFILSSKKLLLSDSGFYLCAYRGATYEQYFGPGTRLTVT.

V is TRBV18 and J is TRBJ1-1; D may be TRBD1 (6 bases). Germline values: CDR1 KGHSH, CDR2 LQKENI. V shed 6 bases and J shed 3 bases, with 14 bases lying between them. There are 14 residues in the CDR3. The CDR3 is CASSQTNRDTEAFF. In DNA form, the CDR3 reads TGTGCCAGCTCCCAGACGAACAGGGACACTGAAGCTTTCTTT.

The CDR3 coding sequence is TGTGCCAGCAGCGTAGGGGGACTAGCGGGAGTGTATGGGGAGCTGTTTTTT. Its protein is CASSVGGLAGVYGELFF. V and J are TRBV9 and TRBJ2-2; 14 bases agree with TRBD2. The trim removed 0 bases at V and 8 bases at J, leaving 6 bases unmatched. Germline V gene sequence: CDR1 SGDLS, CDR2 YYNGEE. This CDR3 is 17 amino acids long.

CDR3 sequence reads: CASSPKSSVIDTQYF. As DNA, the CDR3 is TGTGCCAGCTCACCAAAGTCCAGCGTGATAGATACGCAGTATTTT. The chain combines TRBV18 with TRBJ2-3; no firm D call. The ends were cut back, 2 bases at V and 5 bases at J, with 14 bases in the middle. Germline V lookup: CDR1 KGHSH, CDR2 LQKENI. The CDR3 contains 15 residues.

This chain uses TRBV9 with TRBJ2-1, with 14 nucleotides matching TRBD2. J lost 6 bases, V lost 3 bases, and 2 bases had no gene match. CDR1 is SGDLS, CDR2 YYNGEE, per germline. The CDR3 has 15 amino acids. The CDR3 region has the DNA TGTGCCAGCAGCGAGGGGACTAGCGGGGGCAATGAGCAGTTCTTC. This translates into CASSEGTSGGNEQFF.